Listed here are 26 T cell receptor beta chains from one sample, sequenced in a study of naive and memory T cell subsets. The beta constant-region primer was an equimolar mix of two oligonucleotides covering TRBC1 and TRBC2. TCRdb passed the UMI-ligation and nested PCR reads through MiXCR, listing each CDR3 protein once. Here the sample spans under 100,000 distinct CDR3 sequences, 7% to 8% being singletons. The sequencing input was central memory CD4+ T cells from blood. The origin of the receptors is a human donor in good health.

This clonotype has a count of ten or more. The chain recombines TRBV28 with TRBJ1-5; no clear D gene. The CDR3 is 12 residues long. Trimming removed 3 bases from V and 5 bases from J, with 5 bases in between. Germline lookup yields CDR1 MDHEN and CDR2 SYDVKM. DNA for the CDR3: TGTGCCAGCAGTTTTAGGGATCAGCCCCAGCATTTT. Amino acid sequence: CASSFRDQPQHF.

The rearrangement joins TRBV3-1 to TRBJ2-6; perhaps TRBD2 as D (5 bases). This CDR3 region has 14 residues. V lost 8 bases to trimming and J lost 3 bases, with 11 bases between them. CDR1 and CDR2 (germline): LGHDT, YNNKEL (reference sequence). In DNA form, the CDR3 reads TGTGCCAGCCAACACGGGAATGGGGCCAACGTCCTGACTTTC. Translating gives CASQHGNGANVLTF.

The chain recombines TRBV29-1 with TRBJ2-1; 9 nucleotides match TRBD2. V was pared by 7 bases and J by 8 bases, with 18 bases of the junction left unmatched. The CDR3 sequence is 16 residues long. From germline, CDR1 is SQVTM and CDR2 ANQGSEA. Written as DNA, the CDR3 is TGCAGCGCCAGGACAGGCCTCGCGGGAGGGGGACATGAGCAGTTCTTC. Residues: CSARTGLAGGGHEQFF.

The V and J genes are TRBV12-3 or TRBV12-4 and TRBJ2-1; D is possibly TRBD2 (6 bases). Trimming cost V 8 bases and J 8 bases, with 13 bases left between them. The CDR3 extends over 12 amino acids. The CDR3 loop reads CASAGPGDEQFF. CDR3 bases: TGTGCCAGCGCGGGACCTGGGGATGAGCAGTTCTTC.

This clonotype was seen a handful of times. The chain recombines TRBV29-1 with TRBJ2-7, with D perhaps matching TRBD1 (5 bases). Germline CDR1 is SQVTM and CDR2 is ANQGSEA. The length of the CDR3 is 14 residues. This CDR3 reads CRRTSQVPGHEQYF. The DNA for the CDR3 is TGCAGAAGGACAAGTCAGGTCCCTGGGCACGAGCAGTACTTC.

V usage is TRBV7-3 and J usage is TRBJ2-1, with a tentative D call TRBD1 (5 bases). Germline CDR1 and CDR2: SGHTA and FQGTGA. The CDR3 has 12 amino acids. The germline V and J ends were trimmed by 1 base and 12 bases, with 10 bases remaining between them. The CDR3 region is CASSLIGQRQFF. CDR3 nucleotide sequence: TGTGCCAGCAGCTTAATCGGACAAAGGCAGTTCTTC. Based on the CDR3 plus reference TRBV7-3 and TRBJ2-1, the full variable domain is GAGVSQTPSNKVTEKGKYVELRCDPISGHTALYWYRQSLGQGPEFLIYFQGTGAADDSGLPNDRFFAVRPEGSVSTLKIQRTERGDSAVYLCASSLIGQRQFFGPGTRLTVL.

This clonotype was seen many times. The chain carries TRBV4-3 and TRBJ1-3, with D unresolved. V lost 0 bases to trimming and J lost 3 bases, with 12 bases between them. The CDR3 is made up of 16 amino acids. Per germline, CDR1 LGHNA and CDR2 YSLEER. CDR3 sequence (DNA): TGCGCCAGCAGCCAAGACGAGGGAAGAGGTGGAAACACCATATATTTT. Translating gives CASSQDEGRGGNTIYF.

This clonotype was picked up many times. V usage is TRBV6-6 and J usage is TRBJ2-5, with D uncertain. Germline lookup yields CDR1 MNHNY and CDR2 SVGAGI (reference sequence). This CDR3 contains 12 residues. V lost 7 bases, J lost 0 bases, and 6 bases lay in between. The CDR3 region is CASKTHQETQYF. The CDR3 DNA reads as TGTGCCAGCAAGACACACCAAGAGACCCAGTACTTC.

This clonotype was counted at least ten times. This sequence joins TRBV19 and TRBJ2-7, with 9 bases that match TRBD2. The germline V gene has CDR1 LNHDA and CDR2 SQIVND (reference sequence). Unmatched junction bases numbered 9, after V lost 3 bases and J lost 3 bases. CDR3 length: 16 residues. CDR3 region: CASSMVGGGANYEQYF. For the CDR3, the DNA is TGTGCCAGTAGTATGGTCGGCGGGGGGGCCAACTACGAGCAGTACTTC.

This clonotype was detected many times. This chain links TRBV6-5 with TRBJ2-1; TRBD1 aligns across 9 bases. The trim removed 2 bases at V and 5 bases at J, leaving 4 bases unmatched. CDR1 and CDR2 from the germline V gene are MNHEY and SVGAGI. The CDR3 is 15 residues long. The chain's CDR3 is CASSYRGQGHNEQFF. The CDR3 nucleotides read TGTGCCAGCAGTTACAGGGGACAGGGACACAATGAGCAGTTCTTC.

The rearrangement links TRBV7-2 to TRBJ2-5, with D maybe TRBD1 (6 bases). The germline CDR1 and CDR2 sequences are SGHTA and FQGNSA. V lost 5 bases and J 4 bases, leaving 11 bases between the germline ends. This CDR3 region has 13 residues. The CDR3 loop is CASSATGLETQYF. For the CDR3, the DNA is TGTGCCAGCAGCGCAACAGGGTTAGAGACCCAGTACTTC.

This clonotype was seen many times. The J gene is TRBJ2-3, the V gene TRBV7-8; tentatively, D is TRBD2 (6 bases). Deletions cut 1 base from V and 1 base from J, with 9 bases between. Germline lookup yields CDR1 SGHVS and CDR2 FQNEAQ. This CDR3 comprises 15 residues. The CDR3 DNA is TGTGCCAGCAGCTTAGGGGGACTTCGCACAGATACGCAGTATTTT. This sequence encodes CASSLGGLRTDTQYF.

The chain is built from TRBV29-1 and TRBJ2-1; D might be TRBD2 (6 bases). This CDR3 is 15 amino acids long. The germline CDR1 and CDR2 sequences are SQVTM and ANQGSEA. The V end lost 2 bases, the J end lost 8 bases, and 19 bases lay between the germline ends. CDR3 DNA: TGCAGCGTTGAAAATCCCGTCGGGAGATCCTATGAGCAGTTCTTC. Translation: CSVENPVGRSYEQFF.

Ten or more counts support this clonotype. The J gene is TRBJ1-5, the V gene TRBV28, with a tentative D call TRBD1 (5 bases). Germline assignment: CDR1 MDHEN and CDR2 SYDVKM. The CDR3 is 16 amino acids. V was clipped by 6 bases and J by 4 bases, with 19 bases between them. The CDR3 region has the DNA TGTGCCAGCAGCTCCGTTGCAGGGAGTGGGAATCAGCCCCAGCATTTT. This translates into CASSSVAGSGNQPQHF.

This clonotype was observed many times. The chain's CDR3 is CASSPIQGPGAQYF. The CDR3 nucleotides are TGTGCCAGCAGCCCCATTCAGGGCCCAGGGGCCCAGTACTTC. This chain joins TRBV2 and TRBJ2-5, with D possibly TRBD1 on 6 matching bases. The CDR3 runs 14 residues. Trimming removed 6 bases at V and 9 bases at J, with 20 bases between. The V gene's germline CDR1 is SNHLY and CDR2 FYNNEI.

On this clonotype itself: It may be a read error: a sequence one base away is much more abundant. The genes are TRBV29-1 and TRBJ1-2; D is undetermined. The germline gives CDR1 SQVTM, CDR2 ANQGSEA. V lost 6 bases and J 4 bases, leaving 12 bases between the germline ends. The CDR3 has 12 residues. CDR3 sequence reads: CSVGGALYGYTF. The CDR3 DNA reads TGCAGCGTGGGAGGAGCTCTCTATGGCTACACCTTC.

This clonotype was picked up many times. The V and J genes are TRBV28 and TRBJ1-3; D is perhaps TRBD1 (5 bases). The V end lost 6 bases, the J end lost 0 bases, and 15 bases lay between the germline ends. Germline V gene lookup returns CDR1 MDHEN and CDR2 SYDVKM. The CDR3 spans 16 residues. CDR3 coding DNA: TGTGCCAGCAGAGCTTACGACGGACACTCTGGAAACACCATATATTTT. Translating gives CASRAYDGHSGNTIYF.

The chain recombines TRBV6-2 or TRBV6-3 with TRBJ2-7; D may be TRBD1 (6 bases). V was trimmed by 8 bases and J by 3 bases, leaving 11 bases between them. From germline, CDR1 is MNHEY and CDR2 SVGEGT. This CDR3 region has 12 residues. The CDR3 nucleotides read TGTGCCAGCGGACAGTCCAGCTACGAGCAGTACTTC. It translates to CASGQSSYEQYF.

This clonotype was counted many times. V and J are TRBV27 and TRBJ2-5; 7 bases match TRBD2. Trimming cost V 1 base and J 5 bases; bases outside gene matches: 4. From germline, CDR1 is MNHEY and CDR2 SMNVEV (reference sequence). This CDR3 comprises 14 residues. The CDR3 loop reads CASSLYGGDETQYF. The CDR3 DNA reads TGTGCCAGCAGTTTATATGGGGGGGATGAGACCCAGTACTTC.

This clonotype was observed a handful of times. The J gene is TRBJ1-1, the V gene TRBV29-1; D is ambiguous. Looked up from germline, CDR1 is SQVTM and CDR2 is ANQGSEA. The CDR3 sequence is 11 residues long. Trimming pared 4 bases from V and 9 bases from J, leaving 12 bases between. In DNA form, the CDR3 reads TGCAGCGTTGGGGTGACCCCCCAAGCTTTCTTT. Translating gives CSVGVTPQAFF.

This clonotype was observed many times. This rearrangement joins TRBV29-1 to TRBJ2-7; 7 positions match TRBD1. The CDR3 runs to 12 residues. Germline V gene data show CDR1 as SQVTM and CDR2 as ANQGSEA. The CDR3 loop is CSVTRDSSEQYF. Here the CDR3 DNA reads TGCAGTGTAACCCGGGACAGCAGCGAGCAGTACTTC.

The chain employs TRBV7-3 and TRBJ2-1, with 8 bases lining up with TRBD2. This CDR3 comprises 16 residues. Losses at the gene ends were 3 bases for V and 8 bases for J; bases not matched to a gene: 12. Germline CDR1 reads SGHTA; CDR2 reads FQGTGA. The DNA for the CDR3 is TGTGCCAGCAGCTTTTCCGGGAGGGTTCAACGGGATGAGCAGTTCTTC. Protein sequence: CASSFSGRVQRDEQFF. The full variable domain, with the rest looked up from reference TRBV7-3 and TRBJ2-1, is GAGVSQTPSNKVTEKGKYVELRCDPISGHTALYWYRQSLGQGPEFLIYFQGTGAADDSGLPNDRFFAVRPEGSVSTLKIQRTERGDSAVYLCASSFSGRVQRDEQFFGPGTRLTVL.

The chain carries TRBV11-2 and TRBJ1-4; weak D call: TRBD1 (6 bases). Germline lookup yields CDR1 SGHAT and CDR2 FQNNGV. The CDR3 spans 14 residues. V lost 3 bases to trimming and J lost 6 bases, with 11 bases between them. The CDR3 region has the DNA TGTGCCAGCAGCTTGGACAGATTAGATGAAAAACTGTTTTTT. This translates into CASSLDRLDEKLFF. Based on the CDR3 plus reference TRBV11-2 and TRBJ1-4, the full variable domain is EAGVAQSPRYKIIEKRQSVAFWCNPISGHATLYWYQQILGQGPKLLIQFQNNGVVDDSQLPKDRFSAERLKGVDSTLKIQPAKLEDSAVYLCASSLDRLDEKLFFGSGTQLSVL.

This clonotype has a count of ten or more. The chain's CDR3 is CASSVQGTYEQYF. The CDR3 nucleotides read TGTGCCAGCAGTGTGCAGGGGACCTACGAGCAGTACTTC. The chain uses TRBV2 and TRBJ2-7, with D perhaps TRBD1 (6 bases). Germline CDR1 and CDR2: SNHLY and FYNNEI. Between the trimmed V and J ends, which lost 4 bases and 2 bases, there was a span of 9 bases. This CDR3 spans 13 amino acids.

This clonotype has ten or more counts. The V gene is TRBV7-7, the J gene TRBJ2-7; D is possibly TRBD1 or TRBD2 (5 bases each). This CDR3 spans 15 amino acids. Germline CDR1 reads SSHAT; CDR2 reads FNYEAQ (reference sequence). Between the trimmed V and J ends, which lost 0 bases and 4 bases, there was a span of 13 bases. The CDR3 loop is CASSLAAGAKYEQYF. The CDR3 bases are TGTGCCAGCAGCTTAGCTGCCGGGGCGAAGTACGAGCAGTACTTC.

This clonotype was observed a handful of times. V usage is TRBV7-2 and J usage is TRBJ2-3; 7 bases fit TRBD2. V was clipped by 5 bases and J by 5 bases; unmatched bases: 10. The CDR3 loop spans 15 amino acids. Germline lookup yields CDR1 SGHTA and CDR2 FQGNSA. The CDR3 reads CASSSGTHRGDTQYF. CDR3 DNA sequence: TGTGCCAGCAGCAGCGGGACTCATCGAGGAGATACGCAGTATTTT.